Included here is one T cell receptor (beta chain) sequence, with context. The antigen is undetermined. Per germline, CDR1 LNHNV and CDR2 YYDKDF (reference sequence). This CDR3 region has 15 residues. The J segment lost 6 bases and the V segment lost 4 bases, leaving 7 bases of the junction unmatched. The record originates from a study of cytomegalovirus exposure and HLA in healthy donors. Study-wide background: An earlier analysis found fewer than 140 million unique TCR beta sequences from about 179 million T cells. General study results and limits: An apparent linkage of common viral pathogens to several of the most significant clusters emerged in a later analysis. Productive status was seen about 90% or about 30% of the time for most TCR beta V segments in an earlier analysis. Most likely, a cluster of highly shared sequence variants arose as a sequencing artifact.

60 Vbeta and 13 Jbeta primers were used in PCR. Method: immunoSEQ multiplex PCR; TCRdb's copy keeps in-frame clones and lacks some. This table has roughly 200,000 clones, 85% to 90% appearing once. The sequence was obtained from a woman aged 18-29 years in good health and CMV-seronegative. The sample was PBMCs. The V gene is TRBV15, the J gene TRBJ2-1; TRBD2 matches 9 bases. The CDR3 coding sequence is TGTGCCACCAGCAACCCGGGACTAGCCGTCAATGAGCAGTTCTTC. Its translation: CATSNPGLAVNEQFF.